What follows describes a single T cell receptor beta chain. The data stem from a study of blood T cell repertoires in COVID-19. The overall study: Both acute and convalescent COVID-19 samples were obtained from the United States, Italy and Spain. PBMCs, B-cell-depleted T cells, or T cells were the source of the cDNA or gDNA that made up the material.

Authors' processing steps: Estimated nucleated cell counts came from reference gene primer amplification. The data were produced by immunoSEQ multiplex PCR, yet TCRdb's version contains in-frame clones alone and is incomplete. For V, J and clone size, that table is used; D and trimming come from the DNA. The sample includes 110,000 or so clones, about 88% of them seen just once. CDR1 is SGHDT, CDR2 YYEEEE, per germline. CDR3 size: 16 residues. Deletions cut 4 bases from V and 4 bases from J, with 20 bases between. The source is a man in his forties or fifties with acute or convalescent COVID-19. The material sequenced was peripheral blood. V usage is TRBV5-6 and J usage is TRBJ1-2; the D is unclear. CDR3: CASSAMTAGQSYGYTF. The CDR3 bases are TGTGCCAGCAGCGCGATGACGGCAGGTCAATCCTATGGCTACACCTTC.